This T cell receptor (beta chain) was identified in a study of blood T cell repertoires in COVID-19. Study-wide context: The United States, Italy and Spain provided the acute and convalescent COVID-19 samples. Nucleic acid was either cDNA or gDNA, and it came from T cells, B-cell-depleted T cells, or PBMCs.

Germline lookup yields CDR1 SGHDT and CDR2 YYEEEE. The CDR3 consists of 15 residues. The ends lost 4 bases at V and 2 bases at J; junction bases unmatched: 6. In the source study's methods: From reference gene primer amplification, estimates of nucleated cell counts were derived. The table came from immunoSEQ multiplex PCR; TCRdb's copy has only in-frame clones and leaves some out. That table gives V, J and clone size, and the DNA gave D and trimming. The sample records over 300,000 clones, 70% to 90% being singletons. Cohort 3 donors counted as recovered after two negative PCRs, clearance, or resolved symptoms.

This TCR derives from a woman aged 25 to 45 who had recovered from COVID-19. The chain employs TRBV5-6 and TRBJ1-5, with 7 positions matching TRBD1. The source material was PBMCs or T cells enriched from blood (not recorded which). In DNA, the CDR3 is TGTGCCAGCAGCCCCCGTGACAGGGGCAATCAGCCCCAGCATTTT. Its translation: CASSPRDRGNQPQHF. The variable domain in full, with the rest retrieved from reference TRBV5-6 and TRBJ1-5, is DAGVTQSPTHLIKTRGQQVTLRCSPKSGHDTVSWYQQALGQGPQFIFQYYEEEERQRGNFPDRFSGHQFPNYSSELNVNALLLGDSALYLCASSPRDRGNQPQHFGDGTRLSIL.